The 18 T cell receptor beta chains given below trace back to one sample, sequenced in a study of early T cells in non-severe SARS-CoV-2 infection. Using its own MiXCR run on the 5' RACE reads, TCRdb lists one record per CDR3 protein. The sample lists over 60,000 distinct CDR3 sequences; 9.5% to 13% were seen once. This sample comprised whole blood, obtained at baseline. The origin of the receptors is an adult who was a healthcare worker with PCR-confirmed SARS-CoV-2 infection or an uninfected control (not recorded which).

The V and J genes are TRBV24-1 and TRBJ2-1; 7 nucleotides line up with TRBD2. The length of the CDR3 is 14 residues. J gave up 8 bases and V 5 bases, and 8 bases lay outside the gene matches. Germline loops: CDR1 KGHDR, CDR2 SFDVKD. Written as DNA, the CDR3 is TGTGCCACCAGTGGAGGGACTACTTCCTATGAGCAGTTCTTC. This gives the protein CATSGGTTSYEQFF.

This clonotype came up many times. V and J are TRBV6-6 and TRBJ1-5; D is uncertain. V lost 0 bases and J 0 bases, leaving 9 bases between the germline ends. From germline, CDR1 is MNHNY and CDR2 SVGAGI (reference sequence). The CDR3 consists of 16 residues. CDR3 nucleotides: TGTGCCAGCAGTTACTCGCGACAAAATAGCAATCAGCCCCAGCATTTT. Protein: CASSYSRQNSNQPQHF.

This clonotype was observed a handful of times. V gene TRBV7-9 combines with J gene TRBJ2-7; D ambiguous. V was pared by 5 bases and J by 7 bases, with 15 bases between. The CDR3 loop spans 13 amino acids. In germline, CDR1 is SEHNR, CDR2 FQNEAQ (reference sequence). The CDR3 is CASSPPETGEQYF. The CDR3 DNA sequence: TGTGCCAGCAGCCCCCCCGAGACGGGTGAGCAGTACTTC.

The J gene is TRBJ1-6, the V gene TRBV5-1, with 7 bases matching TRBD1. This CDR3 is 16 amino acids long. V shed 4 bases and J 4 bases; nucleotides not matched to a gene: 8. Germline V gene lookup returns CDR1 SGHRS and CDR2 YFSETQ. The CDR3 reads CASSPGGGMYNSPLHF. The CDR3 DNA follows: TGCGCCAGCAGCCCCGGAGGGGGCATGTATAATTCACCCCTCCACTTT.

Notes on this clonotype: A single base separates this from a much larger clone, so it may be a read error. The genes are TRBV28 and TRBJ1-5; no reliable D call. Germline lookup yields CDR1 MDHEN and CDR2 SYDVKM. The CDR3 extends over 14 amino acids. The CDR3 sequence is CTSRIDKVNQPQHF. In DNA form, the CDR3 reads TGTACCAGCAGAATAGACAAGGTCAATCAGCCCCAGCATTTT.

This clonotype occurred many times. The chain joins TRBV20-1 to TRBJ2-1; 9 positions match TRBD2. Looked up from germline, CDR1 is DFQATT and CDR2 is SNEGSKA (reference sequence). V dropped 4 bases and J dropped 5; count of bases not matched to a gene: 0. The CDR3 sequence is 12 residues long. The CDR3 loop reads CSATSGDNEQFF. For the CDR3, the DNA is TGCAGTGCTACTAGCGGGGACAATGAGCAGTTCTTC.

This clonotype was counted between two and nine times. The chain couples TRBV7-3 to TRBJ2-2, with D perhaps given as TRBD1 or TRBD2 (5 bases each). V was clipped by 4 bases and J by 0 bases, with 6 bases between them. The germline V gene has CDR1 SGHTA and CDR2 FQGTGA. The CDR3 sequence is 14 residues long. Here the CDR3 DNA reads TGTGCCAGCAGCTCGGGACCGAACACCGGGGAGCTGTTTTTT. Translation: CASSSGPNTGELFF.

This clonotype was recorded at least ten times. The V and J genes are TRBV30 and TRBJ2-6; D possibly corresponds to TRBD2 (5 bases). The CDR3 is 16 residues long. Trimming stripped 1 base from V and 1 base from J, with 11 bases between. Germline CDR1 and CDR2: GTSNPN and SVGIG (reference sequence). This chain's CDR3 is CAWSGFSVSGANVLTF. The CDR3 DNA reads TGTGCCTGGAGTGGATTTAGCGTATCTGGGGCCAACGTCCTGACTTTC.

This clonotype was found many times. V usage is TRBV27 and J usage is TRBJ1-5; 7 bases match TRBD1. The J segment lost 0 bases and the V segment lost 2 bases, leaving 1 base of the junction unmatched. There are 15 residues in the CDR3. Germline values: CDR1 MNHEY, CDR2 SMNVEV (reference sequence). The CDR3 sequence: CASSLDRASNQPQHF. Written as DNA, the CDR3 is TGTGCCAGCAGTTTAGACAGGGCTAGCAATCAGCCCCAGCATTTT.

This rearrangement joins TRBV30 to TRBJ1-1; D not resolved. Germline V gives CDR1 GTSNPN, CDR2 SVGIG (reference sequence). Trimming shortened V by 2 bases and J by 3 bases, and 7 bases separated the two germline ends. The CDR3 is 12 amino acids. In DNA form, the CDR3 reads TGTGCCTGGAGTCGGACCTACACTGAAGCTTTCTTT. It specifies CAWSRTYTEAFF.

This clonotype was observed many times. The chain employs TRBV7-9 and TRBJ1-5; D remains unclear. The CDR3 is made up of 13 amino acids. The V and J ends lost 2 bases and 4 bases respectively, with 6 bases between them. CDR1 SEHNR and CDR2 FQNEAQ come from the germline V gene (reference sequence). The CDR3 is CASSLFPNQPQHF. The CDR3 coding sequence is TGTGCCAGCAGCTTATTTCCGAATCAGCCCCAGCATTTT.

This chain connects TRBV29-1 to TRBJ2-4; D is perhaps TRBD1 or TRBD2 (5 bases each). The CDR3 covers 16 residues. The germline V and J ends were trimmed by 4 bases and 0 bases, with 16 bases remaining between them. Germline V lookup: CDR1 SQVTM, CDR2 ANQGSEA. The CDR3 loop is CSVVSGQGLAKNIQYF. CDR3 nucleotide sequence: TGCAGCGTTGTAAGCGGACAAGGGCTAGCCAAAAACATTCAGTACTTC.

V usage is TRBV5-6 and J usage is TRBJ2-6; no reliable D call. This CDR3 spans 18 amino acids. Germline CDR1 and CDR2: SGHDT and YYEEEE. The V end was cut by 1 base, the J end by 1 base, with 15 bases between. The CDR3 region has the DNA TGTGCCAGCAGCTTGTTTGGCAGACCCATATCTGGGGCCAACGTCCTGACTTTC. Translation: CASSLFGRPISGANVLTF.

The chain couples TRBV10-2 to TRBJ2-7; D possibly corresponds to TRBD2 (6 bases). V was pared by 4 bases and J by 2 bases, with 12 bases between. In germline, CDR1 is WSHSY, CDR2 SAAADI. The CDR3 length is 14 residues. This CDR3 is CASSAGTGAYEQYF. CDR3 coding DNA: TGCGCCAGCAGTGCCGGGACGGGAGCCTACGAGCAGTACTTC.

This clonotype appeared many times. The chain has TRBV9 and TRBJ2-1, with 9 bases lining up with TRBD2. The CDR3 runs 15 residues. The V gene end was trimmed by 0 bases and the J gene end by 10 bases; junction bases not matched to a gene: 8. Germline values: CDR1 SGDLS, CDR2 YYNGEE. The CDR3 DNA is TGTGCCAGCAGCGTAGCTAGCGGGGCTTCCCGGGAGCAGTTCTTC. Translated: CASSVASGASREQFF.

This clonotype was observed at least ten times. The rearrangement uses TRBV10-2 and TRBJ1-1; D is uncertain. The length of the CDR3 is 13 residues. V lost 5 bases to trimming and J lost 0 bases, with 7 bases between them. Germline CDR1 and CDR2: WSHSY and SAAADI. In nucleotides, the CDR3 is TGCGCCAGCAGTTCCGTAATGAACACTGAAGCTTTCTTT. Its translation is CASSSVMNTEAFF.

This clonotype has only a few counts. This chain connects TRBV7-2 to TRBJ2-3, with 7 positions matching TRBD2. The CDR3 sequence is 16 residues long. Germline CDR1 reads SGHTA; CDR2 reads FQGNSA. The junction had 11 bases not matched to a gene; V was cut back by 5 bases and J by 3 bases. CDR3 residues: CASSPHLGGGTDTQYF. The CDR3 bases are TGTGCCAGCAGCCCCCACCTCGGCGGGGGTACAGATACGCAGTATTTT. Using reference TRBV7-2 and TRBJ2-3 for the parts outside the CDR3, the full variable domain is GAGVSQSPSNKVTEKGKDVELRCDPISGHTALYWYRQSLGQGLEFLIYFQGNSAPDKSGLPSDRFSAERTGGSVSTLTIQRTQQEDSAVYLCASSPHLGGGTDTQYFGPGTRLTVL.

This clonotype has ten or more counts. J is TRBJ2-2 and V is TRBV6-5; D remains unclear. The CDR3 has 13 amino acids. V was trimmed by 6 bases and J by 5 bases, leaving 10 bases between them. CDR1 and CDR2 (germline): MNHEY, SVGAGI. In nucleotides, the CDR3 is TGTGCCAGCAGGACCGGTGGGACCGGGGAGCTGTTTTTT. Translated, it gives CASRTGGTGELFF.